One sample yielded the 13 T cell receptor beta chains listed below, sequenced in a study of CD8+ T cells in alopecia areata. Following RNA extraction, reverse transcription yielded cDNA that acted as the sequencing template. Sequenced by immunoSEQ multiplex PCR; TCRdb stores in-frame clones only, minus some. Here the sample spans some 190,000 clones, approximately 72% being singletons. Described treatment: oral pan-JAK inhibitor, 5-10 mg twice daily. The material was CD4+ T cells sorted from blood, obtained at approximately week 42, from a patient treated with tofacitinib. The receptor set was obtained from a human donor with alopecia areata.

The V call is TRBV29-1, the J call TRBJ1-2; D is unresolved. V was cut by 4 bases and J by 7 bases, with 16 bases left in between. CDR1 SQVTM and CDR2 ANQGSEA come from the germline V gene. This CDR3 has 13 residues. CDR3 amino acids: CSVGGIAVGGYTF. The CDR3 DNA is TGCAGCGTTGGAGGGATAGCAGTTGGTGGCTACACCTTC.

This clone has a handful of counts. V usage is TRBV6-1 and J usage is TRBJ2-3, with 9 bases that match TRBD2. The CDR3 covers 17 residues. The V segment lost 4 bases and the J segment 0 bases; nucleotides outside the gene matches: 8. Per the germline V gene, CDR1 is MNHNS and CDR2 is SASEGT. The CDR3, as DNA: TGTGCCAGCAGTGCAAGGCGGGGGGGCACTAGCACAGATACGCAGTATTTT. This sequence encodes CASSARRGGTSTDTQYF.

V usage is TRBV15 and J usage is TRBJ2-3; D unclear. This CDR3 contains 13 residues. V was pared by 5 bases and J by 3 bases, with 9 bases between. Germline CDR1 and CDR2: LNHNV and YYDKDF (reference sequence). This CDR3 is CATSAVGTDTQYF. In nucleotides, the CDR3 is TGTGCCACCAGCGCGGTGGGGACAGATACGCAGTATTTT.

The rearrangement links TRBV29-1 to TRBJ2-5; no definite D call. The CDR3 runs 12 residues. V shed 4 bases and J shed 5 bases, with 11 bases lying between them. Germline V gene data show CDR1 as SQVTM and CDR2 as ANQGSEA. The CDR3 loop is CSVVSPAETQYF. CDR3 DNA: TGCAGCGTTGTGAGTCCCGCGGAGACCCAGTACTTC.

This CDR3 is CSIGANEKLFF. Written as DNA, the CDR3 is TGCAGCATTGGGGCAAATGAAAAACTGTTTTTT. The chain combines TRBV29-1 with TRBJ1-4; tentatively, D is TRBD1 (5 bases). Germline lookup yields CDR1 SQVTM and CDR2 ANQGSEA. Trimming stripped 8 bases from V and 5 bases from J, with 9 bases between. CDR3 size: 11 residues. The whole variable domain, remainder taken from reference TRBV29-1 and TRBJ1-4, is SAVISQKPSRDICQRGTSLTIQCQVDSQVTMMFWYRQQPGQSLTLIATANQGSEATYESGFVIDKFPISRPNLTFSTLTVSNMSPEDSSIYLCSIGANEKLFFGSGTQLSVL.

This clone was picked up a small number of times. V is TRBV5-1 and J is TRBJ2-1; a weak D match, TRBD1 (6 bases). The CDR3 spans 14 residues. V dropped 3 bases and J dropped 4 bases, with 11 bases sitting between them. Germline CDR1 SGHRS, CDR2 YFSETQ. CDR3 loop: CASSSRDTYNEQFF. The CDR3 DNA sequence: TGCGCCAGCAGCTCCCGGGACACTTACAATGAGCAGTTCTTC.

The chain uses TRBV29-1 and TRBJ2-6; 10 nucleotides align to TRBD1. Germline CDR1 reads SQVTM; CDR2 reads ANQGSEA. V shed 7 bases and J 0 bases; nucleotides not matched to a gene: 6. This CDR3 contains 16 residues. The chain's CDR3 is CSAQTGGYSGANVLTF. CDR3 sequence (DNA): TGCAGCGCACAGACAGGGGGCTACTCTGGGGCCAACGTCCTGACTTTC.

This chain uses TRBV5-1 with TRBJ1-1; tentative D call: TRBD1 (6 bases). The germline V and J ends were trimmed by 1 base and 10 bases, with 17 bases remaining between them. CDR1 is SGHRS, CDR2 YFSETQ, per germline. The CDR3 consists of 14 residues. This CDR3 is CASSLIPDSRVAFF. DNA of the CDR3: TGCGCCAGCAGCTTGATCCCGGACAGCCGTGTAGCTTTCTTT. Looking up the rest from reference TRBV5-1 and TRBJ1-1 gives the full variable domain: KAGVTQTPRYLIKTRGQQVTLSCSPISGHRSVSWYQQTPGQGLQFLFEYFSETQRNKGNFPGRFSGRQFSNSRSEMNVSTLELGDSALYLCASSLIPDSRVAFFGQGTRLTVV.

The chain uses TRBV9 and TRBJ2-6, with 8 bases matching TRBD1. Germline V gene sequence: CDR1 SGDLS, CDR2 YYNGEE. The J segment lost 0 bases and the V segment lost 4 bases, leaving 6 bases of the junction unmatched. The CDR3 contains 17 residues. The CDR3 is CASSRGQDFSGANVLTF. The CDR3 nucleotides read TGTGCCAGCAGCAGGGGACAGGACTTCTCTGGGGCCAACGTCCTGACTTTC.

The chain combines TRBV14 with TRBJ2-1; weak D call: TRBD2 (7 bases). This CDR3 region has 16 residues. The V gene lost 0 bases and the J gene lost 3 bases, with 12 bases spanning the gap. Germline V gives CDR1 SGHDN, CDR2 FVKESK. CDR3 nucleotide sequence: TGTGCCAGCAGCCAAGATTGGGGGGGCAGCTACAATGAGCAGTTCTTC. Translated: CASSQDWGGSYNEQFF.

This clone occurred a few times. The chain carries TRBV5-1 and TRBJ1-2; 10 bases agree with TRBD1. Germline V gene sequence: CDR1 SGHRS, CDR2 YFSETQ. The CDR3 contains 13 residues. The V gene end was trimmed by 4 bases and the J gene end by 5 bases; junction bases not matched to a gene: 2. The CDR3 protein is CASSPGQGYGYTF. Here the CDR3 DNA reads TGCGCCAGCAGCCCGGGACAGGGGTATGGCTACACCTTC. Full variable domain (outside the CDR3, taken from reference TRBV5-1 and TRBJ1-2): KAGVTQTPRYLIKTRGQQVTLSCSPISGHRSVSWYQQTPGQGLQFLFEYFSETQRNKGNFPGRFSGRQFSNSRSEMNVSTLELGDSALYLCASSPGQGYGYTFGSGTRLTVV.

The rearrangement uses TRBV14 and TRBJ2-7, with 12 bases that match TRBD1. V shed 2 bases, J shed 5 bases, and the junction held 4 bases outside the gene matches. Germline values: CDR1 SGHDN, CDR2 FVKESK. The CDR3 extends over 15 amino acids. CDR3 sequence reads: CASSQPGQGANEQYF. CDR3 DNA: TGTGCCAGCAGCCAACCGGGACAGGGGGCGAACGAGCAGTACTTC.

CDR3 amino acids: CASSSVVNTEAFF. CDR3 in DNA: TGTGCCAGCAGTTCCGTGGTGAACACTGAAGCTTTCTTT. The rearrangement uses TRBV6-5 and TRBJ1-1; D gene ambiguous. Germline CDR1 is MNHEY and CDR2 is SVGAGI. The CDR3 spans 13 residues. V lost 4 bases, J lost 0 bases, and 6 bases lay in between.